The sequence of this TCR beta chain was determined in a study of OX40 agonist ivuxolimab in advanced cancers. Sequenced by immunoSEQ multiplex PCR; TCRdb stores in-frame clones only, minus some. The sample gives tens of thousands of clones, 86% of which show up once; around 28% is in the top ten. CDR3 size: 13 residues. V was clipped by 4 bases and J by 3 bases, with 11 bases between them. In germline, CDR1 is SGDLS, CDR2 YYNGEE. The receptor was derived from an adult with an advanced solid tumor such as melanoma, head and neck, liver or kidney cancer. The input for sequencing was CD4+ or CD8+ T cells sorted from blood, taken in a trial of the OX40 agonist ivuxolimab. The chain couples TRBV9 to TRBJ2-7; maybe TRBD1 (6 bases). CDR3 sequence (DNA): TGTGCCAGCAGCCCAAGAGGGGGCTACGAGCAGTACTTC. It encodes CASSPRGGYEQYF.